Sequencing of this T cell receptor (beta chain) was carried out in a study of OX40 agonist ivuxolimab in advanced cancers. Produced via immunoSEQ multiplex PCR; TCRdb's table is partial and in-frame only. The sample comprises approximately 78,000 clones, approximately 85% of which are singletons, and 6.9% rests with the top ten. Germline CDR1 reads SGHTA; CDR2 reads FQGNSA. Trimming stripped 5 bases from V and 0 bases from J, with 12 bases between. The CDR3 length is 15 residues. No patient had autoimmune disease or received systemic immunosuppression. This TCR derives from an adult with an advanced solid tumor such as melanoma, head and neck, liver or kidney cancer. The chain recombines TRBV7-2 with TRBJ2-3; possible D gene TRBD1, 6 bases. The sample in question was CD4+ or CD8+ T cells sorted from blood, obtained in a trial of the OX40 agonist ivuxolimab. The CDR3 DNA reads as TGTGCCAGCAGCCTAACAGGGATCAGCACAGATACGCAGTATTTT. This translates into CASSLTGISTDTQYF.